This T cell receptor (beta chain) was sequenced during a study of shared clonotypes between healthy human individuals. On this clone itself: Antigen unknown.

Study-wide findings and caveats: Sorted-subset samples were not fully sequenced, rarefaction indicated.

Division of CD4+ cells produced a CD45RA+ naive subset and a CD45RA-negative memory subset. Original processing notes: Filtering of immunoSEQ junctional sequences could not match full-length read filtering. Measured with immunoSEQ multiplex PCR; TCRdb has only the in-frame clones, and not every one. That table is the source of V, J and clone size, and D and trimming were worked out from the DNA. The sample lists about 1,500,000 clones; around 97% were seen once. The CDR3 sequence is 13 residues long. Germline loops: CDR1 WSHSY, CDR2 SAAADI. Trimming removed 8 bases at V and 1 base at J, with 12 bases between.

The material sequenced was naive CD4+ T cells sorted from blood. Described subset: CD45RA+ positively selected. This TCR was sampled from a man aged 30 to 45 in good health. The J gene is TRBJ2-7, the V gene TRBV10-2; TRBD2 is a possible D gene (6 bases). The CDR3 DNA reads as TGCGCCAGCGGCTGGGACTTTTCCTACGAGCAGTACTTC. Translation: CASGWDFSYEQYF.